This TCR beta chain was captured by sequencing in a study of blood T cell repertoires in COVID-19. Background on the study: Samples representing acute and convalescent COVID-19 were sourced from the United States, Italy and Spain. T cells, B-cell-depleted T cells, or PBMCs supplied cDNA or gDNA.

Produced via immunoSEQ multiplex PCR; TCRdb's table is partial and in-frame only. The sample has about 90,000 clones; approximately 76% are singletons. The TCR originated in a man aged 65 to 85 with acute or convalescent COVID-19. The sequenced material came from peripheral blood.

CDR3 bases: TGTGCCAGCAGCAAAGCCGAGTCCATGAACACTGAAGCTTTCTTT. It codes for CASSKAESMNTEAFF. The rearrangement joins TRBV21-1 to TRBJ1-1. TRBV21-1 is termed a pseudogene. CDR3 length: 15 amino acids.